This record covers a single T cell receptor beta chain. What it recognizes is unknown. This entry comes from a study of T cells in localized non-small cell lung cancer. TCRdb's table, derived via immunoSEQ multiplex PCR, lists solely in-frame clones and lacks some. Here the sample spans fewer than 800 clones, less than 25% being singletons. Study-level results: There were a median around 57 of the top 100 tumor clones appearing in adjacent lung. Maximal T cell clonality occurred in uninvolved adjacent lung, with tumor ranking below it.

Germline V CDR1 and CDR2: MDHEN, SYDVKM. The CDR3 runs to 13 residues. Trimming took off 6 bases at V and 5 bases at J, with 13 bases between the two ends. The sample consisted of normal lung tissue next to the tumor, taken before any cancer treatment. This TCR was recovered from a woman aged 35 to 75 with stage I squamous cell lung carcinoma. The rearrangement uses TRBV28 and TRBJ1-1; D unresolved. In DNA, the CDR3 is TGTGCCAGCAGCCCGGGAATGGAGACTGAAGCTTTCTTT. Amino acids: CASSPGMETEAFF.